One sample yielded the 18 T cell receptor beta chains listed below, sequenced in a study of blood T cell repertoires in COVID-19. Clones were read by immunoSEQ multiplex PCR, and TCRdb kept only the in-frame ones, dropping some. The sample carries over 350,000 clones, approximately 90% recorded once. Sequencing was done on a sample of PBMCs or T cells enriched from blood (not recorded which). These receptors originate from a woman under 30 with acute COVID-19.

The sample holds one count of this clone. The chain carries TRBV9 and TRBJ1-1, with D maybe TRBD1 (6 bases). Germline loops: CDR1 SGDLS, CDR2 YYNGEE. The CDR3 extends over 13 amino acids. The V end was cut by 3 bases, the J end by 4 bases, with 10 bases between. The CDR3 nucleotides are TGTGCCAGCAGCGGGACAGAAGGCACTGAAGCTTTCTTT. It specifies CASSGTEGTEAFF.

The chain links TRBV5-1 to TRBJ1-1; TRBD1 aligns across 8 bases. The J segment lost 6 bases and the V segment lost 0 bases, leaving 10 bases of the junction unmatched. The CDR3 loop spans 16 amino acids. CDR1 SGHRS and CDR2 YFSETQ come from the germline V gene. The chain's CDR3 is CASSLDSTGGESEAFF. DNA for the CDR3: TGCGCCAGCAGCTTGGACTCAACAGGGGGGGAATCTGAAGCTTTCTTT.

CDR3 bases: TGTGCCAGCAGCCCGCCCATGTTGCGGGAGAACACAGATACGCAGTATTTT. This sequence encodes CASSPPMLRENTDTQYF. The chain combines TRBV7-9 with TRBJ2-3; 7 bases are shared with TRBD2. The CDR3 is 17 amino acids. The V gene end was trimmed by 5 bases and the J gene end by 2 bases; junction bases not matched to a gene: 13. Germline loops: CDR1 SEHNR, CDR2 FQNEAQ (reference sequence).

The CDR3 coding sequence is TGCGCCAGCAGCCATAATACAGGGCCTGGAAACACCATATATTTT. Residues: CASSHNTGPGNTIYF. The chain joins TRBV4-3 to TRBJ1-3; the D gene is possibly TRBD1 (6 bases). The germline gives CDR1 LGHNA, CDR2 YSLEER. Deletions cut 3 bases from V and 2 bases from J, with 11 bases between. The CDR3 contains 15 residues.

The chain recombines TRBV3-1 (or the pseudogene TRBV3-2) with TRBJ1-6, with 10 nucleotides matching TRBD1. The CDR3 is 15 residues long. J gave up 9 bases and V 4 bases, and 6 bases lay outside the gene matches. The germline V gene has CDR1 LGHDT and CDR2 YNNKEL (reference sequence). In nucleotides, the CDR3 is TGTGCCAGCAGCCTCCTCCGGGACAGGGGTTCACCCCTCCACTTT. Translation: CASSLLRDRGSPLHF.

The chain combines TRBV28 with TRBJ2-1; D may be TRBD1 (5 bases). The germline CDR1 and CDR2 sequences are MDHEN and SYDVKM. V dropped 3 bases and J dropped 9 bases, with 15 bases sitting between them. This CDR3 is 14 amino acids long. CDR3 residues: CASSLQGGQFEQFF. In DNA form, the CDR3 reads TGTGCCAGCAGTTTGCAAGGTGGACAATTTGAGCAGTTCTTC. Full variable domain (missing parts from reference TRBV28 and TRBJ2-1): DVKVTQSSRYLVKRTGEKVFLECVQDMDHENMFWYRQDPGLGLRLIYFSYDVKMKEKGDIPEGYSVSREKKERFSLILESASTNQTSMYLCASSLQGGQFEQFFGPGTRLTVL.

CDR3 protein: CASSQSVFVEGGGQPQHF. CDR3 coding DNA: TGTGCCAGCAGCCAATCGGTTTTTGTAGAGGGTGGTGGACAGCCCCAGCATTTT. The V call is TRBV16, the J call TRBJ1-5; D gene unclear. The CDR3 spans 18 residues. V was pared by 0 bases and J by 7 bases, with 22 bases between. Germline V lookup: CDR1 KGHSY, CDR2 FQNENV.

The gene calls are TRBV20-1 and TRBJ2-7; possibly TRBD1 for D (5 bases). This CDR3 has 12 amino acids. Per the germline V gene, CDR1 is DFQATT and CDR2 is SNEGSKA (reference sequence). The V gene lost 3 bases and the J gene lost 1 base, with 7 bases spanning the gap. The chain's CDR3 is CSASKGSYEQYF. DNA for the CDR3: TGCAGTGCTAGTAAGGGGTCCTACGAGCAGTACTTC.

The sample holds a few counts of this clone. V gene TRBV18 combines with J gene TRBJ1-5; D ambiguous. Germline assignment: CDR1 KGHSH and CDR2 LQKENI. This CDR3 contains 14 residues. V was cut by 2 bases and J by 4 bases, with 9 bases left in between. This CDR3 is CASSPGERNQPQHF. CDR3 bases: TGTGCCAGCTCACCAGGAGAAAGGAATCAGCCCCAGCATTTT.

This chain connects TRBV7-6 to TRBJ2-3, with a weak D call TRBD1 (5 bases). CDR3 length: 19 residues. V was cut by 5 bases and J by 3 bases, with 27 bases left in between. Germline CDR1 and CDR2: SGHVS and FNYEAQ. The CDR3 DNA follows: TGTGCCAGCAGCCCAGCCTTCGCGAAGGGGCCCGCTCGTACAGATACGCAGTATTTT. It codes for CASSPAFAKGPARTDTQYF.

The chain employs TRBV3-1 (or the pseudogene TRBV3-2) and TRBJ1-1, with D hard to call. Germline values: CDR1 LGHDT, CDR2 YNNKEL (reference sequence). The CDR3 totals 15 residues. Trimming cost V 5 bases and J 5 bases, with 18 bases left between them. The CDR3 region is CASSSRLTPTTEAFF. In nucleotides, the CDR3 is TGTGCCAGCAGCTCACGCCTAACCCCAACGACTGAAGCTTTCTTT.

This clone turned up a few times. The V and J genes are TRBV6-2 or TRBV6-3 and TRBJ2-7, with D unclear. The CDR3 is 12 residues long. Germline values: CDR1 MNHEY, CDR2 SVGEGT. Trimming cost V 5 bases and J 3 bases, with 8 bases left between them. The DNA of the CDR3 is TGTGCCAGCAGTCCAGTTCTCTACGAGCAGTACTTC. This encodes CASSPVLYEQYF.

J is TRBJ2-7 and V is TRBV6-5; perhaps TRBD2 as D (5 bases). There are 11 residues in the CDR3. The germline gives CDR1 MNHEY, CDR2 SVGAGI. Deletions cut 8 bases from V and 1 base from J, with 6 bases between. Written as DNA, the CDR3 is TGTGCCAGCCGGGAATCCTACGAGCAGTACTTC. It encodes CASRESYEQYF.

The CDR3 DNA sequence: TGTGCCAGCAGTCTAATACCGGGACACTCGAACACCGGGGAGCTGTTTTTT. This sequence encodes CASSLIPGHSNTGELFF. This chain links TRBV7-3 with TRBJ2-2, with D possibly TRBD1 on 6 matching bases. V lost 6 bases to trimming and J lost 0 bases, with 17 bases between them. This CDR3 has 17 amino acids. Germline V gene lookup returns CDR1 SGHTA and CDR2 FQGTGA.

The chain uses TRBV6-1 and TRBJ1-6, with D hard to call. Germline lookup yields CDR1 MNHNS and CDR2 SASEGT. The CDR3 spans 15 residues. Trimming pared 5 bases from V and 0 bases from J, leaving 8 bases between. Here the CDR3 DNA reads TGTGCCAGCAGTTTCGAGAGCTCCTATAATTCACCCCTCCACTTT. This translates into CASSFESSYNSPLHF.

Regarding this clone: Other nucleotide sequences from this sample produce the same CDR3. This sequence joins TRBV5-1 and TRBJ2-2; TRBD2 might be the D (5 bases). V gave up 4 bases and J gave up 5 bases, with 9 bases separating them. From germline, CDR1 is SGHRS and CDR2 YFSETQ. This CDR3 region has 13 residues. The DNA for the CDR3 is TGCGCCAGCAGCCCCACGGGGACCGGGGAGCTGTTTTTT. It codes for CASSPTGTGELFF.

This chain links TRBV10-1 with TRBJ2-7; 10 nucleotides align to TRBD1. The CDR3 is made up of 16 amino acids. CDR1 and CDR2 from the germline V gene are WNHNN and SYGVQD (reference sequence). With V trimmed by 3 bases and J by 4 bases, 9 bases remained unmatched. The CDR3 region is CASSDPRRTGGYEQYF. CDR3 coding DNA: TGCGCCAGCAGTGATCCCCGCCGGACAGGGGGTTACGAGCAGTACTTC.

This chain links TRBV7-9 with TRBJ2-7, with a weak D call TRBD1 (5 bases). Germline CDR1 and CDR2: SEHNR and FQNEAQ (reference sequence). CDR3 length equals 12 residues. Trimming cost V 3 bases and J 4 bases, with 7 bases left between them. CDR3 loop: CASSFQGYEQYF. CDR3 DNA: TGTGCCAGCAGCTTCCAGGGTTACGAGCAGTACTTC.